This TCR beta chain comes out of a study of shared T cell receptors in the human thymus (dated by TCRdb to about 2021). For context, the study as a whole: The study investigated the way shared, self-reactive T-cell receptor alpha chains are produced in the human thymus.

Library method: the immunoSEQ multiplex PCR assay. TCRdb carries this immuneACCESS record with in-frame sequences only. Its versions omit some clonotypes, under half of them owing to an unresolved V gene in the studies checked, with the rest unexplained. This sample is represented by approximately 660,000 clones; roughly 90% of them were singletons. The top ten hold 0.008% to 0.011% of the sample. A remark on this clone: Its antigen specificity is not known. Per-base qualities were not stored, and no clone one base away is much larger.

The CDR3 runs 16 residues from the cysteine to the phenylalanine. Only the CDR3 portion is preserved as DNA: 48 bases, with reading frame beginning at the first base. Looking up the germline V gene (reference sequence) yields CDR1 SGHNT and CDR2 YYREEE. V and J lose 3 bases and 0 bases, and a span of 14 bases separates them. These records were also assigned to another study, of human thymus T cells. As noted in the second study: Donors were immunologically healthy infants undergoing open corrective cardiac surgery for congenital heart defects in Finland. The thymus tissue came from surgical resects taken out during corrective cardiac surgery. V and J gene segment usage appeared biased in both thymic and peripheral blood repertoires. The related research reported highly overlapping thymic TCR repertoires among unrelated individuals. The study described the TCR alpha and beta repertoires in about eight infant thymus samples and a few matching peripheral blood samples. The cohort included more than 5 male and a couple of female infants, with donor ages spanning 7 to 244 days. Thymocytes were freed from the tissue by mechanical means and kept at -70 degrees C as pellets of 10-30 million cells. A QIAsymphony instrument was used to extract genomic DNA from frozen cell pellets. TCRB and TCRAD loci were amplified from a standardized quantity of quality-controlled genomic DNA using the immunoSEQ multiplex PCR assay. The amplicons spanned the V(D)J region and were long enough to cover the CDR3 and allow V and J genes to be identified. The commercial immunoSEQ service was used to sequence amplicons on an Illumina platform. Corrections for primer bias and sequencing errors followed previously described methods, while TCRAD and TCRB definitions were based on the IMGT database. Analysis of the repertoires was done with immunoSEQ Analyzer 3.0 and VDJTools and included basic statistics, V/J segment usage, diversity estimates, rarefaction and pairwise overlap. Diversity was estimated with Chao1, ChaoE, Efron-Thisted, Shannon and inverse Simpson indices, and also on datasets down-sampled to the smallest sample. For repertoire overlap, CDR3 nucleotide sequence, V gene and J gene had to match strictly, and clustering was done by Jaccard-based multidimensional scaling. Thymus samples yielded on average around 800,000 unique TCRB clonotypes, compared with 75,000 to 85,000 from blood samples.

This TCR was sampled from a boy in the first two years of life with a congenital heart defect. Donor details come from another sample of the same person, matched by shared clones. The chain was built from TRBV5-4 and TRBJ2-3, with no confident D gene call. Sample: thymocytes. The CDR3 region reads CASSYLGLNSTDTQYF. Here is the DNA: TGTGCCAGCAGCTACCTTGGCCTCAACAGCACAGATACGCAGTATTTT.